These 14 T cell receptor beta chains share one sample of origin, sequenced in a study of Ad26.COV2.S vaccination and SARS-CoV-2 variants. The repertoire was sequenced with immunoSEQ multiplex PCR; TCRdb's copy has only in-frame clones and lacks some. The sample has roughly 500,000 clones; about 88% are singletons. Sample treatment: 15 to 20 received Ad26.COV2.S at low or high dose, single or two shots; 5 received placebo; per-sample allocation not given. Sampling was performed 63 days after the first vaccine or placebo injection. This material consisted of peripheral blood, taken in a trial of Ad26.COV2.S vaccine versus placebo. The source is a person aged 18 to 65 who received the Ad26.COV2.S COVID-19 vaccine or a placebo.

The J gene is TRBJ1-4, the V gene TRBV5-6; D perhaps matches TRBD1 (5 bases). Trimming cost V 1 base and J 3 bases, with 7 bases left between them. The CDR3 is 14 amino acids. Per germline, CDR1 SGHDT and CDR2 YYEEEE. Here the CDR3 DNA reads TGTGCCAGCAGCTTGCCAGGGTCTAATGAAAAACTGTTTTTT. Protein sequence: CASSLPGSNEKLFF.

The chain has TRBV4-3 and TRBJ2-3; the D is unclear. This CDR3 has 15 residues. Germline V gene sequence: CDR1 LGHNA, CDR2 YSLEER. V lost 0 bases and J 8 bases, leaving 15 bases between the germline ends. CDR3: CASSQDVNSFSTQYF. The DNA for the CDR3 is TGCGCCAGCAGCCAAGACGTGAACTCGTTCTCTACGCAGTATTTT.

The rearrangement joins TRBV6-2 or TRBV6-3 to TRBJ1-5; 9 nucleotides align to TRBD1. This CDR3 has 16 amino acids. The V segment lost 3 bases and the J segment 2 bases; nucleotides outside the gene matches: 5. Germline values: CDR1 MNHEY, CDR2 SVGEGT. In DNA form, the CDR3 reads TGTGCCAGCAGTTATGGGACAGGGTTTGGCAATCAGCCCCAGCATTTT. As protein: CASSYGTGFGNQPQHF.

This rearrangement joins TRBV19 to TRBJ2-7; 7 bases agree with TRBD2. This CDR3 is 13 amino acids long. V lost 3 bases to trimming and J lost 2 bases; unmatched junction nucleotides: 1. Germline values: CDR1 LNHDA, CDR2 SQIVND (reference sequence). In DNA form, the CDR3 reads TGTGCCAGTAGTATCGGACTAGCCTACGAGCAGTACGTC. Protein: CASSIGLAYEQYV.

This sequence joins TRBV6-5 and TRBJ1-6, with D possibly being TRBD1 (6 bases). The CDR3 runs to 15 residues. From germline, CDR1 is MNHEY and CDR2 SVGAGI. The V end was cut by 2 bases, the J end by 7 bases, with 12 bases between. The CDR3 DNA is TGTGCCAGCAGTTACGGGGGACACGGGAATTCACCCCTCCACTTT. It is translated as CASSYGGHGNSPLHF.

This clone was seen once. This chain connects TRBV2 to TRBJ2-5; possibly TRBD1 for D (6 bases). Germline CDR1 and CDR2: SNHLY and FYNNEI. The CDR3 is 16 amino acids. V was trimmed by 5 bases and J by 1 base, leaving 17 bases between them. The DNA of the CDR3 is TGTGCCAGCAGTCAACTCACAGGGTCGGCCCAAGAGACCCAGTACTTC. Amino acid sequence: CASSQLTGSAQETQYF.

The J gene is TRBJ2-7, the V gene TRBV6-1; possibly TRBD2 for D (5 bases). Trimming left V 3 bases short and J 3 bases short, with 15 bases between. The length of the CDR3 is 15 residues. Germline loops: CDR1 MNHNS, CDR2 SASEGT. The CDR3 here is CASSDLQRYSYEQYV. CDR3 coding DNA: TGTGCCAGCAGTGACCTCCAGCGGTACAGCTACGAGCAGTACGTC.

V gene TRBV28 combines with J gene TRBJ2-5; tentative D call: TRBD2 (6 bases). Germline values: CDR1 MDHEN, CDR2 SYDVKM. Trimming removed 7 bases from V and 5 bases from J, with 14 bases in between. This CDR3 region has 13 residues. The CDR3 protein is CASKNAGSETQYF. CDR3 nucleotide sequence: TGTGCCAGCAAAAATGCGGGGAGTGAGACCCAGTACTTC.

CDR3 DNA sequence: TGTGCCAGCAGTTTTTTGGGGGCCCCTCAGGAGACCCAGTACTTC. Encoded protein: CASSFLGAPQETQYF. This chain joins TRBV27 and TRBJ2-5, with D perhaps matching TRBD1 (6 bases). This CDR3 contains 15 residues. CDR1 is MNHEY and CDR2 is SMNVEV in the germline V gene (reference sequence). The V end was cut by 3 bases, the J end by 5 bases, with 16 bases between.

The J gene is TRBJ2-7, the V gene TRBV5-4, with D possibly TRBD1 on 5 matching bases. Trimming stripped 4 bases from V and 0 bases from J, with 17 bases between. CDR1 and CDR2 from the germline V gene are SGHNT and YYREEE (reference sequence). CDR3 size: 16 residues. The CDR3 bases are TGTGCCAGCAGCGCCTCTCCAGGGATTTTCTCCTACGAGCAGTACTTC. It specifies CASSASPGIFSYEQYF. The complete variable domain, with remaining parts taken from reference TRBV5-4 and TRBJ2-7, reads ETGVTQSPTHLIKTRGQQVTLRCSSQSGHNTVSWYQQALGQGPQFIFQYYREEENGRGNFPPRFSGLQFPNYSSELNVNALELDDSALYLCASSASPGIFSYEQYFGPGTRLTVT.

This chain links TRBV12-3 or TRBV12-4 with TRBJ1-2; D call uncertain. With 5 bases removed from V and 4 bases from J, the gap between germline ends came to 8 bases. The CDR3 is made up of 12 amino acids. The CDR3 spells CASSLHTYGYTF. DNA for the CDR3: TGTGCCAGCAGTCTTCACACCTATGGCTACACCTTC.

In its sample, this clone was seen a few times. J is TRBJ2-3 and V is TRBV13, with 10 bases lining up with TRBD2. Trimming cost V 3 bases and J 0 bases; bases outside gene matches: 3. Germline V gene data show CDR1 as PRHDT and CDR2 as FYEKMQ (reference sequence). There are 16 residues in the CDR3. CDR3 residues: CASSFGLAESTDTQYF. The CDR3 DNA reads TGTGCCAGCAGCTTCGGACTAGCGGAAAGCACAGATACGCAGTATTTT.

This clone was recorded once. The J gene is TRBJ2-1, the V gene TRBV5-1; TRBD1 might be the D (6 bases). V lost 0 bases and J lost 7, with 14 bases in between. Germline CDR1 SGHRS, CDR2 YFSETQ. CDR3 length equals 15 residues. CDR3 DNA: TGCGCCAGCAGCTTGGAGGCAGGGGTTCGGAATGAGCAGTTCTTC. It codes for CASSLEAGVRNEQFF.

The V gene is TRBV6-2 or TRBV6-3, the J gene TRBJ1-2; 9 bases align to TRBD1. Per germline, CDR1 MNHEY and CDR2 SVGEGT. The J segment lost 7 bases and the V segment lost 6 bases, leaving 12 bases of the junction unmatched. CDR3 size: 15 residues. Here the CDR3 reads CASSAVLQGALGYTF. The CDR3 region has the DNA TGTGCCAGCAGCGCCGTGCTACAGGGGGCGCTTGGCTACACCTTC.